The present entry profiles one TCR beta chain with its context. This record comes from a study of chemoradiotherapy in HPV16-positive cancers. Germline CDR1 reads MNHEY; CDR2 reads SVGAGI. Trimming took 10 bases from V and 9 from J; bases not matched to a gene: 8. The CDR3 extends over 13 amino acids. The data were produced by immunoSEQ multiplex PCR, yet TCRdb's version contains in-frame clones alone and is incomplete. The table shows 25,000 to 40,000 clones, with about nine tenths occurring only once. The clonotype was recovered from a human donor with HPV-associated anogenital cancer. The input for sequencing was blood, taken from a patient who underwent chemoradiotherapy. The chain carries TRBV6-5 and TRBJ1-6; 8 bases are a match to TRBD1. The CDR3 spells CATMDRATSPLHF. The CDR3 coding sequence is TGTGCCACTATGGACAGGGCCACTTCACCCCTCCACTTT.